The rows below give T cell receptor beta chains drawn from one sample of a study of cytomegalovirus exposure and HLA in healthy donors. TCRdb keeps only in-frame clones here, not all; method: immunoSEQ multiplex PCR. Among over 150,000 clones listed, about 75% were seen once. Material for sequencing was PBMCs. Receptors were obtained from a male donor in good health and CMV-seronegative. CDR3s include the opening cysteine and the closing phenylalanine or tryptophan. Each record gives: D gene, clone size, J gene, V gene, CDR3 DNA, CDR3 protein. The D gene is left open where the match is weak. Not every row has a clone size; where given, it reads once, few, many or a size class.

d_call: TRBD1; clone_size: .; j_call: TRBJ1-6; v_call: TRBV27; cdr3_nt: TGTGCCAGCAGGTCCGGGACAGGGGATTCACCCCTCCACTTT; cdr3_aa: CASRSGTGDSPLHF
d_call: .; clone_size: .; j_call: TRBJ1-5; v_call: TRBV18; cdr3_nt: TGTGCCAGCTCTATCAGCGGGGGCAATCAGCCCCAGCATTTT; cdr3_aa: CASSISGGNQPQHF
d_call: .; clone_size: once; j_call: TRBJ1-2; v_call: TRBV28; cdr3_nt: TGTGCCACCAGGACTAGCGGGACGGGTGGCTACACCTTC; cdr3_aa: CATRTSGTGGYTF
d_call: TRBD1; clone_size: .; j_call: TRBJ2-1; v_call: TRBV28; cdr3_nt: TGTGCCAGTACACAGGGGGCGCGCAATGAGCAGTTCTTC; cdr3_aa: CASTQGARNEQFF
d_call: TRBD2; clone_size: .; j_call: TRBJ2-5; v_call: TRBV5-6; cdr3_nt: TGTGCCAGCAGCTTCCGGACTAGCGGCTCGGGGGCCCAGTACTTC; cdr3_aa: CASSFRTSGSGAQYF
d_call: TRBD2; clone_size: .; j_call: TRBJ2-1; v_call: TRBV14; cdr3_nt: TGTGCCAGCAGCCAACTCGGGGGGGCCTACAATGAGCAGTTCTTC; cdr3_aa: CASSQLGGAYNEQFF
d_call: .; clone_size: .; j_call: TRBJ1-2; v_call: TRBV19; cdr3_nt: TGTGCCAGTAGTATTCCGAACAGCTATGGCTACACCTTC; cdr3_aa: CASSIPNSYGYTF
d_call: .; clone_size: .; j_call: TRBJ1-3; v_call: TRBV10-3; cdr3_nt: TGTGCCATCAGTGTGGCAGGGTCTGGAAACACCATATATTTT; cdr3_aa: CAISVAGSGNTIYF
d_call: .; clone_size: .; j_call: TRBJ2-3; v_call: TRBV7-6; cdr3_nt: TGTGCCAGCAGCATTAACACAGATACGCAGTATTTT; cdr3_aa: CASSINTDTQYF
d_call: TRBD1; clone_size: .; j_call: TRBJ1-2; v_call: TRBV28; cdr3_nt: TGTGCCAGCAGTTTATTCCCAACAGGGGCGAAGGGCTACACCTTC; cdr3_aa: CASSLFPTGAKGYTF
d_call: TRBD1; clone_size: .; j_call: TRBJ1-2; v_call: TRBV11-2; cdr3_nt: TGTGCCAGCAGCCCCGACAGGGCCTACACCTTC; cdr3_aa: CASSPDRAYTF
d_call: .; clone_size: .; j_call: TRBJ2-1; v_call: TRBV27; cdr3_nt: TGTGCCAGCACCAACAAAGGAGGGGGGGGCGGTTTCTACAATGAGCAGTTCTTC; cdr3_aa: CASTNKGGGGGFYNEQFF
d_call: .; clone_size: .; j_call: TRBJ1-1; v_call: TRBV19; cdr3_nt: TGTGCCAGTAGTATGAGGAGGAGGAAGCCTGAAGCTTTCTTT; cdr3_aa: CASSMRRRKPEAFF
d_call: TRBD1; clone_size: .; j_call: TRBJ1-4; v_call: TRBV6-5; cdr3_nt: TGTGCCAGCAGTTACTCGACAGGGGCTGGTGAAAAACTGTTTTTT; cdr3_aa: CASSYSTGAGEKLFF
d_call: TRBD1; clone_size: .; j_call: TRBJ2-2; v_call: TRBV5-1; cdr3_nt: TGCGCCAGCAGCTTAACACGACAGGGGAGTCACGGGGAGCTGTTTTTT; cdr3_aa: CASSLTRQGSHGELFF
d_call: TRBD2; clone_size: .; j_call: TRBJ2-2; v_call: TRBV30; cdr3_nt: TGTGCCTGGAGGCGGGAGCTGAACACCGGGGAGCTGTTTTTT; cdr3_aa: CAWRRELNTGELFF
d_call: .; clone_size: .; j_call: TRBJ2-3; v_call: TRBV2; cdr3_nt: TGTGCCAGCAGTGAGTTGACTAGCACAGATACGCAGTATTTT; cdr3_aa: CASSELTSTDTQYF
d_call: .; clone_size: .; j_call: TRBJ1-2; v_call: TRBV6-5; cdr3_nt: TGTGCCAGCAGTTTCTCCCCCGGGGGGTATGGCTACACCTTC; cdr3_aa: CASSFSPGGYGYTF
d_call: .; clone_size: once; j_call: TRBJ1-1; v_call: TRBV7-6; cdr3_nt: TGTGCCAGCAGCCCCCAAGGGGGACCCACTGAAGCTTTCTTT; cdr3_aa: CASSPQGGPTEAFF
d_call: TRBD2; clone_size: few; j_call: TRBJ2-5; v_call: TRBV5-5; cdr3_nt: TGTGCCAGCAGCGTCAGAGCGGGAGGGTCCCAAGAGACCCAGTACTTC; cdr3_aa: CASSVRAGGSQETQYF
d_call: .; clone_size: .; j_call: TRBJ1-2; v_call: TRBV7-9; cdr3_nt: TGTGCCAGCAGCCCCGGACAAGACTACACCTTC; cdr3_aa: CASSPGQDYTF
d_call: .; clone_size: .; j_call: TRBJ2-5; v_call: TRBV7-8; cdr3_nt: TGTGCCAGCAGCAGCCGGGAGACCCAGTACTTC; cdr3_aa: CASSSRETQYF
d_call: .; clone_size: .; j_call: TRBJ2-7; v_call: TRBV2; cdr3_nt: TGTGCCAGCAGTGAAGCCCGGGTTAGGTACGAGCAGTACTTC; cdr3_aa: CASSEARVRYEQYF
d_call: .; clone_size: .; j_call: TRBJ1-2; v_call: TRBV11-1; cdr3_nt: TGTGCCACAACCAGAAACCTCTATGGCTACACCTTC; cdr3_aa: CATTRNLYGYTF
d_call: .; clone_size: .; j_call: TRBJ1-1; v_call: TRBV9; cdr3_nt: TGTGCCAGCAGACAGTTCATGAACACTGAAGCTTTCTTT; cdr3_aa: CASRQFMNTEAFF
d_call: .; clone_size: .; j_call: TRBJ2-1; v_call: TRBV29-1; cdr3_nt: TGCAGCGTTGGGAGGGAAACCTACAATGAGCAGTTCTTC; cdr3_aa: CSVGRETYNEQFF
d_call: .; clone_size: .; j_call: TRBJ1-5; v_call: TRBV19; cdr3_nt: TGTGCCAGTAGTATGGGGCAGCCCAATCAGCCCCAGCATTTT; cdr3_aa: CASSMGQPNQPQHF
d_call: TRBD1; clone_size: few; j_call: TRBJ1-6; v_call: TRBV11-2; cdr3_nt: TGTGCCAGCTGTCCGCGGGACAGGAATTCACCCCTCCACTTT; cdr3_aa: CASCPRDRNSPLHF
d_call: TRBD1; clone_size: .; j_call: TRBJ2-1; v_call: TRBV6-4; cdr3_nt: TGTGCCAGCAGCTCTACCGGGACAGGAGGGGATGAGCAGTTCTTC; cdr3_aa: CASSSTGTGGDEQFF
d_call: TRBD1; clone_size: .; j_call: TRBJ2-7; v_call: TRBV4-3; cdr3_nt: TGCGCCAGCAGCCAAAGGACAGGGAAATTGGACGAGCAGTACTTC; cdr3_aa: CASSQRTGKLDEQYF
d_call: .; clone_size: .; j_call: TRBJ1-2; v_call: TRBV14; cdr3_nt: TGTGCCAGCGCCTGGCGGGGATATGGCTACACCTTC; cdr3_aa: CASAWRGYGYTF
d_call: .; clone_size: .; j_call: TRBJ2-5; v_call: TRBV5-1; cdr3_nt: TGCGCCAGCAGCTTGGACGGAGAAGAGACCCAGTACTTC; cdr3_aa: CASSLDGEETQYF
d_call: TRBD1; clone_size: .; j_call: TRBJ1-2; v_call: TRBV30; cdr3_nt: TGTGCCTGGAGTGTTGGGACAGGGGAAGGCTACACCTTC; cdr3_aa: CAWSVGTGEGYTF
d_call: TRBD1; clone_size: .; j_call: TRBJ2-7; v_call: TRBV10-3; cdr3_nt: TGTGCCATCAGTGAATCGACAGGGGTCTACGAGCAGTACTTC; cdr3_aa: CAISESTGVYEQYF
d_call: .; clone_size: .; j_call: TRBJ1-4; v_call: TRBV2; cdr3_nt: TGTGCCAGCAGTGGACAGACCCGTGAAAAACTGTTTTTT; cdr3_aa: CASSGQTREKLFF
d_call: TRBD1; clone_size: once; j_call: TRBJ2-7; v_call: TRBV11-2; cdr3_nt: TGTGCCAGCAGCCGCGGACAGGGGTTATCCCACGAGCAGTACTTC; cdr3_aa: CASSRGQGLSHEQYF
d_call: .; clone_size: .; j_call: TRBJ1-1; v_call: TRBV19; cdr3_nt: TGTGCCAGTCTTGACAGTCTGAACACTGAAGCTTTCTTT; cdr3_aa: CASLDSLNTEAFF
d_call: TRBD1; clone_size: .; j_call: TRBJ2-7; v_call: TRBV7-2; cdr3_nt: TGTGCCAGCAGCTTAACGGGACAGGGTACCCACGAGCAGTACTTC; cdr3_aa: CASSLTGQGTHEQYF
d_call: TRBD1; clone_size: .; j_call: TRBJ1-2; v_call: TRBV2; cdr3_nt: TGTGCCAGCATTCCCGCGGTGGGACAGAAGATCTATGGCTACACCTTC; cdr3_aa: CASIPAVGQKIYGYTF
d_call: TRBD1; clone_size: .; j_call: TRBJ2-2; v_call: TRBV9; cdr3_nt: TGTGCCAGCAGCTGGTACAGGGGACCGAACACCGGGGAGCTGTTTTTT; cdr3_aa: CASSWYRGPNTGELFF
d_call: TRBD1; clone_size: .; j_call: TRBJ1-1; v_call: TRBV2; cdr3_nt: TGTGCCAGCATAGCCAACAGGGGGTACCTAAATACTGAAGCTTTCTTT; cdr3_aa: CASIANRGYLNTEAFF